This T cell receptor beta chain emerged from a study of CD8 T cells in ankylosing spondylitis. Study-wide points: Previously reported in reactive arthritis synovial fluid and blood were some of the motif variants. Disease-linked clones displayed a CD8+ phenotype and appeared relatively rarely in peripheral blood. Blood of patients with ankylosing spondylitis appeared to be characterized by a TCR beta motif of eight highly homologous variants.

The CDR3 sequence is 13 residues long. Per germline, CDR1 DFQATT and CDR2 SNEGSKA (reference sequence). The V and J ends lost 6 bases and 5 bases, in that order; junction bases with no gene match: 7. Quantitative 5'-RACE with molecular barcodes produced the TCR beta libraries. TCRdb called the 5' RACE reads again in MiXCR, with one record for every CDR3 protein. The data show around 770,000 distinct CDR3 sequences, approximately 12% seen once. The sample holds many counts of this clonotype. Its antigen is as yet unknown. The receptor comes from a male donor with ankylosing spondylitis. The sample consisted of blood, either unsorted or a sorted T cell fraction (not recorded which). This chain links TRBV20-1 with TRBJ1-5; 7 bases align to TRBD1. The CDR3 here is CSADRARDQPQHF. CDR3 sequence (DNA): TGCAGTGCCGACAGGGCGAGGGATCAGCCCCAGCATTTT.